This T cell receptor beta chain was captured in a study of blood T cell repertoires in COVID-19. Only in-frame clones appear in the TCRdb table, and some are missing; sequencing was by immunoSEQ multiplex PCR. The sample lists 200,000 or so clones; 80% to 90% were seen once. The CDR3 consists of 15 residues. CDR1 and CDR2 from the germline V gene are LNHDA and SQIVND (reference sequence). The V and J ends lost 3 bases and 5 bases, in that order; junction bases with no gene match: 2. All enrollees were roughly 18 to 90 years old and from roughly 22 US areas. Sequencing was carried out using PBMCs or T cells enriched from blood (not recorded which). This sequence was found in a woman between 18 and 29 years old in a cohort exposed to, infected with or recovered from COVID-19 (not recorded which). The J gene is TRBJ2-2, the V gene TRBV19, with 11 bases matching TRBD1. DNA for the CDR3: TGTGCCAGTAGTATCTGGGACAGGGGGACCGGGGAGCTGTTTTTT. Amino acid sequence: CASSIWDRGTGELFF.